Below, 19 T cell receptor beta chains from the same sample are listed, as sequenced in a study of blood T cell repertoires in COVID-19. TCRdb's table, derived via immunoSEQ multiplex PCR, lists solely in-frame clones and lacks some. The sample lists just over 650,000 clones; approximately 90% were seen once. Specimen: peripheral blood. These receptors all stem from a woman aged 18-30 years with acute or convalescent COVID-19.

The chain recombines TRBV6-2 or TRBV6-3 with TRBJ2-7, with D hard to call. Germline V gives CDR1 MNHEY, CDR2 SVGEGT. The CDR3 runs to 13 residues. Trimming took off 4 bases at V and 1 base at J, with 8 bases between the two ends. In DNA form, the CDR3 reads TGTGCCAGCAGTTTCATGGAGTCCTACGAGCAGTACTTC. Translation gives CASSFMESYEQYF.

This clone was picked up one time. The chain is built from TRBV5-1 and TRBJ1-6, with D possibly TRBD1 on 6 matching bases. The V gene's germline CDR1 is SGHRS and CDR2 YFSETQ. The CDR3 length is 14 residues. V was pared by 4 bases and J by 6 bases, with 11 bases between. DNA of the CDR3: TGCGCCAGCAGCCTACAGGGATCTAATTCACCCCTCCACTTT. This sequence encodes CASSLQGSNSPLHF.

This chain links TRBV21-1 with TRBJ1-5. TRBV21-1 is a recognized pseudogene. The CDR3 contains 14 residues. The DNA of the CDR3 is TGTGCCAGCAGCAACGAGGATAGCAATCAGCCCCAGCATTTT. This sequence encodes CASSNEDSNQPQHF.

This chain uses TRBV25-1 with TRBJ1-1; D might be TRBD1 (5 bases). The CDR3 extends over 12 amino acids. The germline V gene encodes CDR1 MGHDK and CDR2 SYGVNS. The V gene lost 7 bases and the J gene lost 4 bases, with 10 bases spanning the gap. The CDR3: CASKSQGTEAFF. Here the CDR3 DNA reads TGTGCCAGCAAGAGTCAGGGCACTGAAGCTTTCTTT.

The J gene is TRBJ1-6, the V gene TRBV9, with D tentatively TRBD1 (6 bases). From germline, CDR1 is SGDLS and CDR2 YYNGEE. The CDR3 length is 16 residues. V gave up 5 bases and J gave up 7 bases, with 19 bases separating them. The CDR3, as DNA: TGTGCCAGCAGGCTCCTCTTGGACAGAAGGAATTCACCCCTCCACTTT. Protein sequence: CASRLLLDRRNSPLHF.

This clone occurred a few times. The chain carries TRBV7-9 and TRBJ1-2; D remains unclear. The V gene's germline CDR1 is SEHNR and CDR2 FQNEAQ (reference sequence). V shed 1 base and J shed 4 bases, with 10 bases lying between them. The CDR3 is 14 amino acids. The CDR3 nucleotides are TGTGCCAGCAGCTTAGTATCCGGGAGCTATGGCTACACCTTC. Translated, it gives CASSLVSGSYGYTF.

J is TRBJ1-5 and V is TRBV3-1 (or the pseudogene TRBV3-2); D is undetermined. The V gene lost 11 bases and the J gene lost 4 bases, with 12 bases spanning the gap. The CDR3 runs 12 residues. Germline V gives CDR1 LGHDT, CDR2 YNNKEL (reference sequence). The CDR3 loop is CAGGAGNQPQHF. DNA of the CDR3: TGTGCCGGAGGCGCGGGAAATCAGCCCCAGCATTTT.

CDR3 loop: CASSQGATYNEQFF. The DNA of the CDR3 is TGTGCCAGCAGTCAGGGGGCAACCTACAATGAGCAGTTCTTC. The V gene is TRBV6-5, the J gene TRBJ2-1, with 8 nucleotides matching TRBD1. J gave up 2 bases and V 5 bases, and 2 bases lay outside the gene matches. The CDR3 spans 14 residues. Germline CDR1 and CDR2: MNHEY and SVGAGI.

The rearrangement links TRBV5-8 to TRBJ2-7, with 11 bases fitting TRBD1. CDR3 length: 15 residues. Germline V CDR1 and CDR2: SGHTS, YDEGEE. Trimming took 0 bases from V and 3 from J; bases not matched to a gene: 2. The CDR3 protein is CASSLGGTGGYEQYF. CDR3 nucleotides: TGTGCCAGCAGCTTGGGAGGGACAGGGGGCTACGAGCAGTACTTC.

The V and J genes are TRBV6-5 and TRBJ1-1; D unresolved. Looked up from germline, CDR1 is MNHEY and CDR2 is SVGAGI. With 7 bases removed from V and 2 bases from J, the gap between germline ends came to 11 bases. This CDR3 comprises 13 residues. This CDR3 is CASTITTNTEAFF. In DNA, the CDR3 is TGTGCCAGCACTATAACTACCAACACTGAAGCTTTCTTT.

The chain uses TRBV19 and TRBJ1-6, with D unresolved. Germline V gene sequence: CDR1 LNHDA, CDR2 SQIVND (reference sequence). This CDR3 has 15 amino acids. Trimming pared 5 bases from V and 14 bases from J, leaving 22 bases between. In DNA, the CDR3 is TGTGCCAGTAGTTTCCTGGACCCCCGCGGGCTGGCCCTCCACTTT. Translation: CASSFLDPRGLALHF.

This clone is a singleton in its sample. The rearrangement links TRBV5-8 to TRBJ1-1; 7 nucleotides match TRBD1. Germline CDR1 and CDR2: SGHTS and YDEGEE. The CDR3 spans 14 residues. V was pared by 4 bases and J by 5 bases, with 8 bases of the junction left unmatched. CDR3 region: CASSTWTGRTEAFF. The CDR3 DNA follows: TGTGCCAGCAGCACCTGGACAGGAAGGACTGAAGCTTTCTTT.

The rearrangement uses TRBV5-5 and TRBJ2-3; 14 nucleotides line up with TRBD2. Germline lookup yields CDR1 SGHKS and CDR2 YYEKEE (reference sequence). The V segment lost 2 bases and the J segment 7 bases; nucleotides outside the gene matches: 12. The CDR3 totals 18 residues. CDR3 sequence reads: CASSFTFGLAGGQHTQYF. The CDR3 nucleotides are TGTGCCAGCAGCTTTACATTCGGACTAGCGGGGGGCCAACATACGCAGTATTTT.

The gene calls are TRBV24-1 and TRBJ1-2, with 7 nucleotides matching TRBD1. CDR3 length: 14 residues. After removal of 3 bases from V and 8 bases from J, the junction contained 8 bases not matched to a gene. From germline, CDR1 is KGHDR and CDR2 SFDVKD. The CDR3 bases are TGTGCCACCAGTGATGACGACAGGGCAGGAGGCTACACCTTC. Amino acid sequence: CATSDDDRAGGYTF.

This clone has only one observation. The genes are TRBV29-1 and TRBJ1-2; 9 nucleotides match TRBD1. The germline V gene encodes CDR1 SQVTM and CDR2 ANQGSEA. This CDR3 is built from 14 residues. Unmatched junction bases numbered 4, after V lost 0 bases and J lost 5 bases. CDR3 region: CSVEDSGTGYGYTF. The CDR3 DNA follows: TGCAGCGTTGAAGATTCTGGGACAGGGTATGGCTACACCTTC.

The chain recombines TRBV9 with TRBJ2-1, with 9 positions matching TRBD2. The CDR3 runs to 14 residues. Germline V gene data show CDR1 as SGDLS and CDR2 as YYNGEE. V lost 0 bases and J lost 8; bases outside the gene matches: 3. CDR3 bases: TGTGCCAGCAGCGTAGGCGGGGGGGCGGATGAGCAGTTCTTC. It yields the protein CASSVGGGADEQFF.

This clone was seen only a few times. V gene TRBV3-1 (or the pseudogene TRBV3-2) combines with J gene TRBJ1-2; 10 bases line up with TRBD1. V gave up 0 bases and J gave up 7 bases; unmatched junction bases: 2. The CDR3 is made up of 14 amino acids. The germline V gene has CDR1 LGHDT and CDR2 YNNKEL (reference sequence). The CDR3 DNA is TGTGCCAGCAGCCAAGAGGACAGGGGGGGTGGCTACACCTTC. This sequence encodes CASSQEDRGGGYTF.

This clone was observed once. The chain uses TRBV19 and TRBJ1-5; a weak D match, TRBD1 (5 bases). V lost 3 bases and J lost 11, with 8 bases in between. Germline lookup yields CDR1 LNHDA and CDR2 SQIVND (reference sequence). The CDR3 spans 11 residues. Here the CDR3 reads CASSMQGAQHF. DNA for the CDR3: TGTGCCAGTAGTATGCAGGGCGCCCAGCATTTT.

The chain recombines TRBV18 with TRBJ2-1; D is unclear. Germline V gene sequence: CDR1 KGHSH, CDR2 LQKENI. This CDR3 has 15 amino acids. V lost 0 bases and J lost 13, with 19 bases in between. The chain's CDR3 is CASSPPESLDALQFF. CDR3 sequence (DNA): TGTGCCAGCTCACCACCGGAGTCGTTAGACGCCCTACAGTTCTTC.